One T cell receptor beta chain is described in this entry. What it binds is not known. PCR used 60 Vbeta primers and 13 Jbeta primers. Sequenced by immunoSEQ multiplex PCR; TCRdb stores in-frame clones only, minus some. The sample table includes some 64,000 clones. CDR3 length: 16 amino acids. CDR1 and CDR2 from the germline V gene are MDHEN and SYDVKM. With V trimmed by 5 bases and J by 4 bases, 11 bases remained unmatched. Each donor was healthy, and each was a bone marrow donor. This entry belongs to a study of cytomegalovirus exposure and HLA in healthy donors. Whole-study results and caveats: With DRB1 most and HLA-C fewest, TCR association rates differed between HLA loci in a later analysis. Previously analyzed data showed that most TCR beta V segments were productive at a frequency of about 87% or about 30%.

Input material: PBMCs. The V gene is TRBV28, the J gene TRBJ2-7; 10 bases are shared with TRBD2. The sequence was obtained from a woman between 25 and 40 years old in good health and CMV-seronegative. The CDR3 region is CASSIPGTSDPYEQYF. For the CDR3, the DNA is TGTGCCAGCAGTATTCCCGGGACTAGCGATCCGTACGAGCAGTACTTC.